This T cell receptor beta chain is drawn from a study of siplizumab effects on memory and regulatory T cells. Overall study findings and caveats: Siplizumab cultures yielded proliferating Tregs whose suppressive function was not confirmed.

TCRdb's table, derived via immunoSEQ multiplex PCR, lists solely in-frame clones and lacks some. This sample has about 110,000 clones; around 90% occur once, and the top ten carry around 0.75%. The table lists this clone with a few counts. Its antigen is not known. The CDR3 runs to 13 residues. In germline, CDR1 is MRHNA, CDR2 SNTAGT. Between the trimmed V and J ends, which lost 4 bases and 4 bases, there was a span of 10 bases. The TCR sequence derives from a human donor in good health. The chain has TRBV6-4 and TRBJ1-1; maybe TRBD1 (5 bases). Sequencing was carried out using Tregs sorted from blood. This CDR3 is CASSGERGTEAFF. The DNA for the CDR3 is TGTGCCAGCAGTGGCGAGAGGGGCACTGAAGCTTTCTTT.